The 12 T cell receptor beta chains given below trace back to one sample, sequenced in a study of Ad26.COV2.S vaccination and SARS-CoV-2 variants. Treatment noted: around 19 received Ad26.COV2.S at low or high dose, single or two shots; roughly 5 received placebo; per-sample allocation not given. At day 63 after the first vaccine or placebo injection, samples were drawn. Method: immunoSEQ multiplex PCR; TCRdb's copy keeps in-frame clones and lacks some. The sample has 430,000 or so clones, 80% to 95% seen once. Sample: peripheral blood, taken in a trial of Ad26.COV2.S vaccine versus placebo. The receptors were sampled from a person between 18 and 65 years old who received the Ad26.COV2.S COVID-19 vaccine or a placebo.

V gene TRBV6-1 combines with J gene TRBJ1-1; no clear D. The V and J ends lost 3 bases and 5 bases respectively, with 10 bases between them. The germline gives CDR1 MNHNS, CDR2 SASEGT. This CDR3 is 13 amino acids long. DNA for the CDR3: TGTGCCAGCAGTGATCTTAGGGAAACTGAAGCTTTCTTT. Translating gives CASSDLRETEAFF.

The chain links TRBV7-2 to TRBJ1-4; D ambiguous. The germline V gene has CDR1 SGHTA and CDR2 FQGNSA. CDR3 length: 16 residues. Between the trimmed V and J ends, which lost 3 bases and 0 bases, there was a span of 11 bases. The CDR3 protein is CASSFSPAPTNEKLFF. The CDR3 nucleotides read TGTGCCAGCAGCTTCTCTCCAGCCCCAACTAATGAAAAACTGTTTTTT.

The chain has TRBV9 and TRBJ2-1, with TRBD2 identical over 14 bases. Losses at the gene ends were 3 bases for V and 9 bases for J; bases not matched to a gene: 8. Germline V gene lookup returns CDR1 SGDLS and CDR2 YYNGEE. The CDR3 is 16 residues long. The CDR3 DNA sequence: TGTGCCAGCAGCGAGCGAGGGACTAGCGGGAGTACTGAGCAGTTCTTC. Protein sequence: CASSERGTSGSTEQFF.

This clone was counted between two and nine times. The chain is built from TRBV7-9 and TRBJ2-7; TRBD2 matches 10 bases. Trimming cost V 4 bases and J 4 bases; bases outside gene matches: 1. Germline CDR1 and CDR2: SEHNR and FQNEAQ (reference sequence). The CDR3 sequence is 13 residues long. CDR3 DNA: TGTGCCAGCAGCTCTAGCGGGAGATACGAGCAGTACTTC. Protein product: CASSSSGRYEQYF.

The chain carries TRBV10-2 and TRBJ2-3; D gene unclear. Looked up from germline, CDR1 is WSHSY and CDR2 is SAAADI. V lost 3 bases and J lost 8, with 12 bases in between. The length of the CDR3 is 13 residues. The CDR3: CASSDLGKSTQYF. The DNA for the CDR3 is TGCGCCAGCAGTGATCTAGGGAAGTCTACGCAGTATTTT.

The chain has TRBV7-9 and TRBJ1-1, with 9 bases aligning to TRBD1. Germline V gene data show CDR1 as SEHNR and CDR2 as FQNEAQ (reference sequence). J gave up 7 bases and V 5 bases, and 14 bases lay outside the gene matches. The CDR3 contains 16 residues. The CDR3 spells CASSPTGTGRGNEAFF. The CDR3 nucleotides are TGTGCCAGCAGCCCGACTGGGACAGGGAGAGGGAATGAAGCTTTCTTT.

V gene TRBV28 combines with J gene TRBJ1-2; D unclear. V was shortened by 6 bases and J by 0 bases, with 8 bases between the two germline ends. This CDR3 comprises 13 residues. The germline CDR1 and CDR2 sequences are MDHEN and SYDVKM. CDR3 residues: CASRDGANYGYTF. CDR3 nucleotide sequence: TGTGCCAGCAGGGACGGGGCTAACTATGGCTACACCTTC.

This chain joins TRBV29-1 and TRBJ2-7; 7 positions agree with TRBD1. The CDR3 is made up of 15 amino acids. Trimming at V came to 4 bases and at J to 3 bases, leaving 12 bases not matched to a gene. CDR1 and CDR2 (germline): SQVTM, ANQGSEA. The CDR3 coding sequence is TGCAGCGTTGCTCCCATAGGGACAGACCACTACGAGCAGTACTTC. Translated: CSVAPIGTDHYEQYF.

This chain connects TRBV19 to TRBJ2-1; 10 bases map to TRBD2. The junction had 3 bases not matched to a gene; V was cut back by 8 bases and J by 2 bases. Germline loops: CDR1 LNHDA, CDR2 SQIVND (reference sequence). This CDR3 is built from 14 residues. The CDR3: CASRLAGAYNEQFF. CDR3 in DNA: TGTGCCAGTCGGCTAGCGGGAGCCTACAATGAGCAGTTCTTC.

About this clone: Other DNA sequences in the same sample also yield this CDR3. The genes are TRBV5-4 and TRBJ1-6; D is perhaps TRBD1 (6 bases). The CDR3 is 15 amino acids. V was trimmed by 4 bases and J by 0 bases, leaving 8 bases between them. Germline loops: CDR1 SGHNT, CDR2 YYREEE (reference sequence). CDR3 amino acids: CASSLDSSYNSPLHF. DNA for the CDR3: TGTGCCAGCAGCCTGGACAGCTCCTATAATTCACCCCTCCACTTT.

This chain links TRBV24-1 with TRBJ2-1, with a possible D match to TRBD1 (5 bases). With 6 bases removed from V and 8 bases from J, the gap between germline ends came to 13 bases. Germline loops: CDR1 KGHDR, CDR2 SFDVKD. The CDR3 loop spans 13 amino acids. DNA of the CDR3: TGTGCCACCAGTATGACAGCAGGCGATGAGCAGTTCTTC. It is translated as CATSMTAGDEQFF.

This chain links TRBV27 with TRBJ2-1; 12 bases match TRBD2. V gave up 2 bases and J gave up 4 bases; unmatched junction bases: 3. Looked up from germline, CDR1 is MNHEY and CDR2 is SMNVEV (reference sequence). There are 16 residues in the CDR3. DNA of the CDR3: TGTGCCAGCAGTTTACCGGGACTAGCGGGTTACAATGAGCAGTTCTTC. Translated: CASSLPGLAGYNEQFF.